Following are 20 T cell receptor beta chains from one sample sequenced in a study of blood T cell repertoires in COVID-19. Profiling relied on immunoSEQ multiplex PCR, and the TCRdb table lists in-frame clones only, not all of them. In the table there are tens of thousands of clones, roughly 91% of which are singletons. Sequenced input: peripheral blood. The receptor set was obtained from a man in his fifties or sixties with active COVID-19.

The gene calls are TRBV7-9 and TRBJ2-1; 12 nucleotides agree with TRBD2. V was clipped by 0 bases and J by 9 bases; unmatched bases: 0. The V gene's germline CDR1 is SEHNR and CDR2 FQNEAQ (reference sequence). The CDR3 totals 14 residues. CDR3 in amino acids: CASSLALAGGEQFF. As DNA, the CDR3 is TGTGCCAGCAGCTTAGCACTAGCGGGGGGTGAGCAGTTCTTC.

This rearrangement joins TRBV2 to TRBJ2-1; D unclear. Germline values: CDR1 SNHLY, CDR2 FYNNEI. V lost 3 bases and J 6 bases, leaving 6 bases between the germline ends. The CDR3 sequence is 12 residues long. The CDR3 DNA is TGTGCCAGCAGTGACCATGTCAATGAGCAGTTCTTC. Translation: CASSDHVNEQFF.

The V and J genes are TRBV7-5 and TRBJ1-2; whether TRBD1, the table's D call, matches the DNA was not checked. TRBV7-5 is classified as a pseudogene. The CDR3 covers 15 residues. CDR3 amino acids: CVRIPPPGVGYGYTF. CDR3 in DNA: TGTGTCAGAATCCCTCCTCCAGGGGTGGGGTATGGCTACACCTTC.

This rearrangement joins TRBV14 to TRBJ2-1; possibly TRBD2 for D (6 bases). Germline assignment: CDR1 SGHDN and CDR2 FVKESK. The CDR3 has 14 amino acids. V was cut by 0 bases and J by 10 bases, with 13 bases left in between. DNA for the CDR3: TGTGCCAGCAGCCAAGATATGGCGGGAAACGAGCAGTTCTTC. It yields the protein CASSQDMAGNEQFF. The complete variable domain, with remaining parts taken from reference TRBV14 and TRBJ2-1, reads EAGVTQFPSHSVIEKGQTVTLRCDPISGHDNLYWYRRVMGKEIKFLLHFVKESKQDESGMPNNRFLAERTGGTYSTLKVQPAELEDSGVYFCASSQDMAGNEQFFGPGTRLTVL.

This chain connects TRBV19 to TRBJ1-2; TRBD1 matches at 8 bases. Germline CDR1 reads LNHDA; CDR2 reads SQIVND (reference sequence). The CDR3 is 15 amino acids. V gave up 7 bases and J gave up 3 bases; unmatched junction bases: 10. The CDR3 reads CASTSGGADHYGYTF. DNA for the CDR3: TGTGCCAGTACCTCAGGGGGCGCGGATCACTATGGCTACACCTTC.

The chain uses TRBV19 and TRBJ1-2; D is uncertain. V was trimmed by 6 bases and J by 5 bases, leaving 22 bases between them. The CDR3 sequence is 16 residues long. Germline CDR1 LNHDA, CDR2 SQIVND (reference sequence). The chain's CDR3 is CASRGGTGYMGYGYTF. The CDR3 DNA is TGTGCCAGTAGAGGAGGTACCGGGTATATGGGGTATGGCTACACCTTC. The full variable domain, in which reference TRBV19 and TRBJ1-2 provide the parts outside the CDR3, is DGGITQSPKYLFRKEGQNVTLSCEQNLNHDAMYWYRQDPGQGLRLIYYSQIVNDFQKGDIAEGYSVSREKKESFPLTVTSAQKNPTAFYLCASRGGTGYMGYGYTFGSGTRLTVV.

This chain uses TRBV21-1 with TRBJ1-2; the D call in the table, TRBD1, was not verified against the DNA. TRBV21-1 is a recognized pseudogene. This CDR3 spans 18 amino acids. Here the CDR3 reads CASSKVRRDSAGNYGYTF. DNA of the CDR3: TGTGCCAGCAGCAAAGTAAGACGGGACAGTGCGGGGAACTATGGCTACACCTTC.

This clone was seen more than once but under ten times. The chain is built from TRBV5-1 and TRBJ2-1; D not resolved. V was clipped by 1 base and J by 3 bases, with 14 bases between them. There are 16 residues in the CDR3. Germline CDR1 and CDR2: SGHRS and YFSETQ. CDR3 coding DNA: TGCGCCAGCAGCTTGACAGAATCAAGGCTCTACAATGAGCAGTTCTTC. Translated, it gives CASSLTESRLYNEQFF.

This clone was counted once. This chain's CDR3 is CASSPPGQGIVGELFF. CDR3 in DNA: TGTGCCAGCAGTCCCCCGGGACAGGGGATTGTCGGGGAGCTGTTTTTT. The rearrangement links TRBV27 to TRBJ2-2; 10 bases align to TRBD1. Germline V lookup: CDR1 MNHEY, CDR2 SMNVEV (reference sequence). With 5 bases clipped from V and 7 bases from J, the junction kept 10 bases outside the gene matches. The CDR3 is 16 residues long.

This chain connects TRBV27 to TRBJ2-7, with D possibly matching TRBD1 (6 bases). The CDR3 runs 14 residues. CDR1 MNHEY and CDR2 SMNVEV come from the germline V gene (reference sequence). Trimming removed 6 bases at V and 2 bases at J, with 14 bases between. CDR3 region: CASSLSRGPYEQYF. CDR3 DNA: TGTGCCAGCAGCCTCTCCAGGGGCCCCTACGAGCAGTACTTC.

This CDR3 reads CATSDTKRGSTDTQYF. Here the CDR3 DNA reads TGTGCCACCAGTGATACAAAGCGGGGAAGCACAGATACGCAGTATTTT. The chain combines TRBV24-1 with TRBJ2-3; 7 bases align to TRBD2. Losses at the gene ends were 3 bases for V and 0 bases for J; bases not matched to a gene: 5. CDR1 KGHDR and CDR2 SFDVKD come from the germline V gene. The CDR3 extends over 16 amino acids.

This clone was observed a single time. V gene TRBV9 combines with J gene TRBJ2-5; 8 bases agree with TRBD1. CDR3 size: 14 residues. The V segment lost 4 bases and the J segment 1 base; nucleotides outside the gene matches: 3. CDR1 and CDR2 (germline): SGDLS, YYNGEE. This CDR3 is CASSPGQGQETQYF. As DNA, the CDR3 is TGTGCCAGCAGCCCTGGACAGGGCCAAGAGACCCAGTACTTC. Using reference TRBV9 and TRBJ2-5 for the parts outside the CDR3, the full variable domain is DSGVTQTPKHLITATGQRVTLRCSPRSGDLSVYWYQQSLDQGLQFLIQYYNGEERAKGNILERFSAQQFPDLHSELNLSSLELGDSALYFCASSPGQGQETQYFGPGTRLLVL.

The rearrangement uses TRBV19 and TRBJ1-5; TRBD1 matches at 11 bases. V trimming: 5 bases; J trimming: 5 bases; junction bases outside the gene matches: 5. CDR1 is LNHDA and CDR2 is SQIVND in the germline V gene (reference sequence). This CDR3 has 15 amino acids. CDR3 loop: CASSLGQGAYQPQHF. The CDR3 coding sequence is TGTGCCAGTAGTCTCGGACAGGGGGCTTATCAGCCCCAGCATTTT. Drawing the rest from reference TRBV19 and TRBJ1-5, the complete variable domain is DGGITQSPKYLFRKEGQNVTLSCEQNLNHDAMYWYRQDPGQGLRLIYYSQIVNDFQKGDIAEGYSVSREKKESFPLTVTSAQKNPTAFYLCASSLGQGAYQPQHFGDGTRLSIL.

The V call is TRBV24-1, the J call TRBJ2-3, with a possible D match to TRBD1 (5 bases). The germline gives CDR1 KGHDR, CDR2 SFDVKD. This CDR3 comprises 16 residues. With 5 bases removed from V and 3 bases from J, the gap between germline ends came to 17 bases. CDR3 sequence reads: CATSAKDTRKTDTQYF. DNA for the CDR3: TGTGCCACCAGTGCCAAGGACACAAGGAAAACAGATACGCAGTATTTT.

J is TRBJ1-4 and V is TRBV5-5; the D is unclear. Germline V gives CDR1 SGHKS, CDR2 YYEKEE (reference sequence). V shed 1 base and J shed 8 bases, with 15 bases lying between them. The CDR3 is 15 amino acids. In DNA, the CDR3 is TGTGCCAGCAGCTTGCTCTTCCCTAGTCCGGAAAAACTGTTTTTT. Its protein product is CASSLLFPSPEKLFF. The full variable domain, completed using reference TRBV5-5 and TRBJ1-4, is DAGVTQSPTHLIKTRGQQVTLRCSPISGHKSVSWYQQVLGQGPQFIFQYYEKEERGRGNFPDRFSARQFPNYSSELNVNALLLGDSALYLCASSLLFPSPEKLFFGSGTQLSVL.

The V and J genes are TRBV4-1 and TRBJ2-6; TRBD1 might be the D (6 bases). The CDR3 is 17 amino acids. Between the trimmed V and J ends, which lost 5 bases and 2 bases, there was a span of 16 bases. Germline V gene sequence: CDR1 MGHRA, CDR2 YSYEKL. The CDR3 here is CASSLSPGDAGANVLTF. CDR3 in DNA: TGCGCCAGCAGCTTGAGTCCAGGGGACGCTGGGGCCAACGTCCTGACTTTC.

This chain uses TRBV6-2 or TRBV6-3 with TRBJ2-1, with D possibly matching TRBD1 (8 bases). This CDR3 is 17 amino acids long. V was trimmed by 6 bases and J by 9 bases, leaving 27 bases between them. CDR1 is MNHEY, CDR2 SVGEGT, per germline. The CDR3 DNA follows: TGTGCCAGCAGCCCCAGCGGGACAGGAGGAAGGGCAGGTGAGCAGTTCTTC. It yields the protein CASSPSGTGGRAGEQFF.

The chain carries TRBV3-1 (or the pseudogene TRBV3-2) and TRBJ2-3; D is ambiguous. CDR1 and CDR2 from the germline V gene are LGHDT and YNNKEL (reference sequence). V dropped 2 bases and J dropped 2 bases, with 5 bases sitting between them. The CDR3 runs to 13 residues. The CDR3 region is CASSQLSTDTQYF. DNA for the CDR3: TGTGCCAGCAGCCAACTTTCCACAGATACGCAGTATTTT.

The chain carries TRBV10-2 and TRBJ2-5; TRBD2 agrees at 8 bases. This CDR3 is built from 14 residues. V shed 6 bases and J 5 bases; nucleotides not matched to a gene: 8. The germline V gene encodes CDR1 WSHSY and CDR2 SAAADI. The CDR3 spells CASRHGGAGETQYF. CDR3 sequence (DNA): TGCGCCAGCAGACACGGGGGGGCTGGGGAGACCCAGTACTTC.

This clone was observed a single time. The genes are TRBV7-2 and TRBJ2-5, with 12 bases matching TRBD1. With 1 base clipped from V and 0 bases from J, the junction kept 3 bases outside the gene matches. Germline loops: CDR1 SGHTA, CDR2 FQGNSA. The CDR3 has 17 residues. The CDR3 region is CASSLVGQGAYQETQYF. CDR3 in DNA: TGTGCCAGCAGCTTAGTGGGACAGGGGGCGTACCAAGAGACCCAGTACTTC.